The entry below describes one TCR beta chain. Its antigen is still unknown. Donors in the study were healthy people who gave bone marrow. The germline V and J ends were trimmed by 6 bases and 4 bases, with 15 bases remaining between them. The CDR3 has 13 residues. Germline V lookup: CDR1 SQVTM, CDR2 ANQGSEA. This entry is derived from a study of cytomegalovirus exposure and HLA in healthy donors. Study results and limitations: Fewer N-insertions than the roughly 700-donor mean were reportedly shown by an Asian-associated ancestry cluster in a later analysis. The study assumed roughly uniform donor sequencing depth for presence/absence analyses.

With 60 Vbeta and 13 Jbeta primers, the PCR was carried out. In the original analysis: Among the unique TCR beta chains that a later analysis counted, roughly 80 million in all, 9.5 million to 11 million were shared. The repertoire was sequenced with immunoSEQ multiplex PCR; TCRdb's copy has only in-frame clones and lacks some. The V and J calls and clone size come from that table; D and trimming were worked out from the DNA. The sample records fewer than 200,000 clones, around three quarters being singletons. This receptor was obtained from a man aged 35 to 55 in good health and CMV-seronegative. Material for sequencing was PBMCs. The chain has TRBV29-1 and TRBJ1-1, with D tentatively TRBD1 (5 bases). The CDR3 DNA reads TGCAGCGTCTCCGAAGGGGCTGGCACTGAAGCTTTCTTT. Its protein is CSVSEGAGTEAFF.